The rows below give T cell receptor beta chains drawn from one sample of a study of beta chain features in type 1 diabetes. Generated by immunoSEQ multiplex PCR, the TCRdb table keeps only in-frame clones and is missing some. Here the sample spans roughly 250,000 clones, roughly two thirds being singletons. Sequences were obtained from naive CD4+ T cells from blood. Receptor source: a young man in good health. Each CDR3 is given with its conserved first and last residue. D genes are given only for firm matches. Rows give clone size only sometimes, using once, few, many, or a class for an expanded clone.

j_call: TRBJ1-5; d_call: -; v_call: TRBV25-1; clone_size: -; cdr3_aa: CASSDTGSNQPQHF; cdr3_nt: TGTGCCAGCAGTGATACGGGCAGCAATCAGCCCCAGCATTTT
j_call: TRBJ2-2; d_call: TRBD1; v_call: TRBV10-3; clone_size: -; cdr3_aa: CAISDRTGNTGELFF; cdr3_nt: TGTGCCATCAGTGACCGGACAGGGAACACCGGGGAGCTGTTTTTT
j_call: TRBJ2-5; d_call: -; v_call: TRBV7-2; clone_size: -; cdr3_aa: CASSLGQRETQYF; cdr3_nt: TGTGCCAGCAGCTTAGGACAGAGGGAGACCCAGTACTTC
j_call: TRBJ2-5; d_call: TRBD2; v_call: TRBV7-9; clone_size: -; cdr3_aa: CASSLGAGAEETQYF; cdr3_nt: TGTGCCAGCAGCTTAGGGGCGGGAGCCGAAGAGACCCAGTACTTC
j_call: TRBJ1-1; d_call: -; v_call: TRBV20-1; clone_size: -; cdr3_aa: CSVRDTEAFF; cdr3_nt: TGCAGTGTCAGGGACACTGAAGCTTTCTTT
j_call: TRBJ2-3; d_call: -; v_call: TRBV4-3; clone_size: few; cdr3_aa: CASSQDGLAADTQYF; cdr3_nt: TGCGCCAGCAGCCAAGATGGCCTAGCTGCAGATACGCAGTATTTT
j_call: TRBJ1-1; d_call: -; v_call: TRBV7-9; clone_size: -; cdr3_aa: CASSLSGSNTEAFF; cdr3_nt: TGTGCCAGCAGCCTCAGTGGATCTAACACTGAAGCTTTCTTT
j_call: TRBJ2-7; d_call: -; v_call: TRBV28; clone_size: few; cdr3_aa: CASSSQGGEQYF; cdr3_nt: TGTGCCAGCAGCTCCCAGGGTGGGGAGCAGTACTTC
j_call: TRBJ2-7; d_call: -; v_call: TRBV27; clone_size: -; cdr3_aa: CASSFSGTASSYEQYF; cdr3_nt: TGTGCCAGCAGTTTCTCCGGGACTGCTAGCTCCTACGAGCAGTACTTC
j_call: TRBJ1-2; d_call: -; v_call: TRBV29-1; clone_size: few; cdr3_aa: CSVERVSGYTF; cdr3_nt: TGCAGCGTTGAGAGGGTCTCAGGCTACACCTTC
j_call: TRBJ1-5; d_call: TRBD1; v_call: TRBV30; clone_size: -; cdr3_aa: CAWSVGQGAIVGNQPQHF; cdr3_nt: TGTGCCTGGAGTGTGGGACAGGGGGCGATTGTTGGCAATCAGCCCCAGCATTTT
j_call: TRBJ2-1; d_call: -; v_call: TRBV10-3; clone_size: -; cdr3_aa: CAISAGSRAGDRGNEQFF; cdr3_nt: TGTGCCATCAGTGCTGGGTCGAGAGCGGGAGACAGGGGCAATGAGCAGTTCTTC
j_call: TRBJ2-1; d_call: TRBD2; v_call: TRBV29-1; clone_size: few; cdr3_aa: CSVGDSGRSNEQFF; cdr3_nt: TGCAGCGTGGGGGATAGCGGGAGAAGCAATGAGCAGTTCTTC
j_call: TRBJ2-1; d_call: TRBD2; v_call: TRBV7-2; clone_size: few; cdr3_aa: CASSLGTSGNEQFF; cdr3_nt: TGTGCCAGCAGCTTAGGGACTAGCGGCAATGAGCAGTTCTTC
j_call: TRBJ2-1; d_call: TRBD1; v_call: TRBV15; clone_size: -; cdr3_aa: CATSREGQGIINEQFF; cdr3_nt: TGTGCCACCAGCAGAGAGGGACAGGGGATCATCAATGAGCAGTTCTTC
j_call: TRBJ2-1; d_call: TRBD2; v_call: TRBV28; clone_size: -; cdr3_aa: CASSLLAEEQFF; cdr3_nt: TGTGCCAGCAGTTTACTAGCGGAGGAGCAGTTCTTC
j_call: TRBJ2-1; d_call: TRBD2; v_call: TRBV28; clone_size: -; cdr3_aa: CASSWSGTRMQFF; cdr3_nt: TGTGCCAGCAGCTGGTCCGGGACTAGGATGCAGTTCTTC
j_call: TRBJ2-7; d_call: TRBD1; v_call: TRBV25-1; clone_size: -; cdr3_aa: CASSEGTVYEQYF; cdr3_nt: TGTGCCAGCAGTGAAGGGACAGTCTACGAGCAGTACTTC
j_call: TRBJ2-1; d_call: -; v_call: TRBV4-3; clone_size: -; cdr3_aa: CASSQGGQFNNEQFF; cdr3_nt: TGCGCCAGCAGCCAAGGCGGACAGTTTAACAATGAGCAGTTCTTC
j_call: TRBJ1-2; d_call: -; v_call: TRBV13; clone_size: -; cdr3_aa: CASSSNRVEDGYTF; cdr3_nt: TGTGCCAGCAGCTCAAACAGGGTTGAGGATGGCTACACCTTC
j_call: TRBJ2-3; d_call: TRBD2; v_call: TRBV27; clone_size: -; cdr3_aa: CASSKREGGTDTQYF; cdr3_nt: TGTGCCAGCAGTAAGCGGGAGGGCGGGACAGATACGCAGTATTTT
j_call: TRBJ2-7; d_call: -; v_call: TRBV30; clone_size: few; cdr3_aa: CAWQGIGVYEQYF; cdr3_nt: TGTGCCTGGCAAGGGATAGGGGTATACGAGCAGTACTTC
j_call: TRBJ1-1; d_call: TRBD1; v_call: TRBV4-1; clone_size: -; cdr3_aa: CASSPDRVLEAFF; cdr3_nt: TGCGCCAGCAGTCCCGACAGGGTCCTTGAAGCTTTCTTT
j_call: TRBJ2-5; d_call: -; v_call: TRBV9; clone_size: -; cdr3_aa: CASSVSPATSGETQYF; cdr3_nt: TGTGCCAGCAGCGTAAGTCCAGCGACCTCGGGGGAGACCCAGTACTTC
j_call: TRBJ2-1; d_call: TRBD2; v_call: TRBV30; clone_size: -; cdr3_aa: CAWSLGLPGGNEQFF; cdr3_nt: TGTGCCTGGAGCCTCGGACTCCCGGGGGGCAATGAGCAGTTCTTC
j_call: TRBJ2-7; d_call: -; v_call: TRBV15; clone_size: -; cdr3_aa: CATSRDFTGRYGEQYF; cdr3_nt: TGTGCCACCAGCAGAGATTTCACAGGGCGCTATGGGGAGCAGTACTTC
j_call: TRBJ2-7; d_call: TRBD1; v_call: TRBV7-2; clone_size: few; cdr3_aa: CASSSTGTGSYEQYF; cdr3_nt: TGTGCCAGCAGTTCGACAGGGACCGGGTCCTACGAGCAGTACTTC
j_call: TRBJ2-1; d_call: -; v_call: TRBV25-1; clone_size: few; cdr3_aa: CASSRTMANEQFF; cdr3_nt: TGTGCCAGCAGCCGAACGATGGCCAATGAGCAGTTCTTC
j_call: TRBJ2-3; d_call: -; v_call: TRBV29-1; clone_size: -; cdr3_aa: CSVGGGTDTQYF; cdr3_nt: TGCAGCGTTGGGGGGGGCACAGATACGCAGTATTTT
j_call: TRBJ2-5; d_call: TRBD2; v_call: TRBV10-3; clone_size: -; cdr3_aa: CAISRGSGEQYF; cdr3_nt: TGTGCCATCAGCCGAGGTAGCGGGGAGCAGTACTTC
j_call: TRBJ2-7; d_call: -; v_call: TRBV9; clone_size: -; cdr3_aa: CASSVGSGLAYEQYF; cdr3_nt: TGTGCCAGCAGCGTAGGGTCAGGCTTGGCCTACGAGCAGTACTTC
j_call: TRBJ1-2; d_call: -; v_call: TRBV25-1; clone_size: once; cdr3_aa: CASSESYGYTF; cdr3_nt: TGTGCCAGCAGTGAATCCTATGGCTACACCTTC
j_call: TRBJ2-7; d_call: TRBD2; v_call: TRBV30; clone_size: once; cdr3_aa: CAWSAGLAEFYEQYF; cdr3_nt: TGTGCCTGGAGTGCGGGACTAGCGGAGTTCTACGAGCAGTACTTC
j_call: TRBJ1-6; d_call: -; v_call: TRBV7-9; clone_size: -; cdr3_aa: CASSLGGIYNSPLHF; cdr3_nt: TGTGCCAGCAGTCTCGGGGGGATCTATAATTCACCCCTCCACTTT
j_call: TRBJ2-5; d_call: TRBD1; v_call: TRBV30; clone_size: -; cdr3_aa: CASRTGQKTQYF; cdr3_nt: TGTGCCTCTCGGACAGGGCAGAAGACCCAGTACTTC
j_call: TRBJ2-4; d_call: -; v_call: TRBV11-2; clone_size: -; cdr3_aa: CASSLGLSKNIQYF; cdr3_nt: TGTGCCAGCAGCTTAGGACTATCCAAAAACATTCAGTACTTC
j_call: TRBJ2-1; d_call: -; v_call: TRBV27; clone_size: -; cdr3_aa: CASRTRAGFPYNEQFF; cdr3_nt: TGTGCCAGCAGAACCCGCGCAGGGTTTCCCTACAATGAGCAGTTCTTC
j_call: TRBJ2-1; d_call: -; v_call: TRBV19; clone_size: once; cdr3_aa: CASRTRLASAYNEQFF; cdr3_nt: TGTGCCAGTAGAACTCGTTTAGCCTCGGCTTACAATGAGCAGTTCTTC
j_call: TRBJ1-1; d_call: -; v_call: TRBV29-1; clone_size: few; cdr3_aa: CSVKDTNTEAFF; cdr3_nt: TGCAGCGTGAAGGACACAAACACTGAAGCTTTCTTT